The 9 T cell receptor beta chains below come from one sample, sequenced in a study of T cell responses to AZD1222 COVID-19 vaccine (dated by TCRdb to the early 2020s). Read against the paper, the sample's time point label means: sample from adult after SARS-CoV-2 infection, after symptom onset. Library prep was done by the immunoSEQ multiplex PCR assay. Not all clones reach the TCRdb copy of this immuneACCESS table, which keeps in-frame sequences only. Checked studies attribute under half of the gap to unresolved V genes and leave the rest unexplained. The sample data list 140,000 or so clones, and 85% to 95% of these were observed just once. The top ten clonotypes cover roughly an eighth of the sample. The input for sequencing was peripheral blood, taken after recovery from COVID-19. These receptor sequences come from an adult who had recovered from COVID-19.

V is TRBV6-6 and J is TRBJ2-3, with D possibly matching TRBD2 (7 bases). The V and J ends lost 6 bases and 2 bases respectively, with 18 bases between them. The CDR3 is made up of 16 amino acids. Looked up from germline, CDR1 is MNHNY and CDR2 is SVGAGI (reference sequence). The CDR3 region is CASSSRGGLSTDTQYF. CDR3 sequence (DNA): TGTGCCAGCAGCTCACGCGGGGGCCTTTCCACAGATACGCAGTATTTT.

This clone was seen just once. The V call is TRBV19, the J call TRBJ1-5, with TRBD1 matching over 9 bases. CDR1 is LNHDA, CDR2 SQIVND, per germline (reference sequence). After removal of 9 bases from V and 6 bases from J, the junction contained 9 bases not matched to a gene. The CDR3 is 14 amino acids. CDR3: CASMDRGIGQPQHF. The DNA of the CDR3 is TGTGCCAGCATGGACAGGGGAATTGGTCAGCCCCAGCATTTT. Supplemented by reference TRBV19 and TRBJ1-5, the full variable domain reads DGGITQSPKYLFRKEGQNVTLSCEQNLNHDAMYWYRQDPGQGLRLIYYSQIVNDFQKGDIAEGYSVSREKKESFPLTVTSAQKNPTAFYLCASMDRGIGQPQHFGDGTRLSIL.

This chain's CDR3 is CASSSLSGPEQFF. In DNA, the CDR3 is TGTGCCAGCAGCTCCTTAAGCGGGCCAGAGCAGTTCTTC. The chain employs TRBV11-2 and TRBJ2-1, with TRBD2 as a possible D gene (6 bases). Trimming stripped 4 bases from V and 10 bases from J, with 14 bases between. Germline CDR1 and CDR2: SGHAT and FQNNGV. This CDR3 contains 13 residues.

V usage is TRBV12-3 or TRBV12-4 and J usage is TRBJ1-2, with D hard to call. The V end was cut by 2 bases, the J end by 4 bases, with 8 bases between. CDR3 length equals 13 residues. CDR3 sequence reads: CASSLLGSYGYTF. The CDR3 region has the DNA TGTGCCAGCAGTTTACTAGGGTCCTATGGCTACACCTTC.

In this sample, this clone turned up once. The chain combines TRBV7-9 with TRBJ1-1, with 7 bases aligning to TRBD1. This CDR3 has 16 amino acids. Germline CDR1 and CDR2: SEHNR and FQNEAQ (reference sequence). The V and J ends lost 5 bases and 0 bases, in that order; junction bases with no gene match: 9. The CDR3 DNA follows: TGTGCCAGCAGCCCATTCAGACAGGGATTGAACACTGAAGCTTTCTTT. Its translation is CASSPFRQGLNTEAFF.

V usage is TRBV27 and J usage is TRBJ2-5; D is tentatively TRBD1 or TRBD2 (6 bases each). CDR3 size: 16 residues. V gave up 0 bases and J gave up 1 base, with 12 bases separating them. Germline V gene sequence: CDR1 MNHEY, CDR2 SMNVEV (reference sequence). Written as DNA, the CDR3 is TGTGCCAGCAGTTTATCGGGGGCGGGACCCCAAGAGACCCAGTACTTC. It encodes CASSLSGAGPQETQYF.

In this sample, this clone turned up once. The rearrangement uses TRBV5-4 and TRBJ2-5; 8 positions agree with TRBD2. The CDR3 loop spans 14 amino acids. With 1 base clipped from V and 4 bases from J, the junction kept 3 bases outside the gene matches. Germline V CDR1 and CDR2: SGHNT, YYREEE (reference sequence). As DNA, the CDR3 is TGTGCCAGCAGCTTGACGCTAGCGGGAGAGACCCAGTACTTC. Translated: CASSLTLAGETQYF.

This clone appeared a single time. The chain couples TRBV6-5 to TRBJ1-6; perhaps TRBD1 as D (5 bases). Germline V gene data show CDR1 as MNHEY and CDR2 as SVGAGI. Trimming pared 2 bases from V and 6 bases from J, leaving 8 bases between. The CDR3 extends over 14 amino acids. CDR3 DNA sequence: TGTGCCAGCAGTTACGGGCAGGGTAATTCACCCCTCCACTTT. This encodes CASSYGQGNSPLHF.

This clone has only one observation. The chain has TRBV18 and TRBJ1-4, with TRBD1 as a possible D gene (5 bases). This CDR3 has 15 residues. CDR1 and CDR2 (germline): KGHSH, LQKENI. Trimming shortened V by 3 bases and J by 1 base, and 9 bases separated the two germline ends. The CDR3: CASSPRQITNEKLFF. CDR3 in DNA: TGTGCCAGCTCACCTAGACAGATAACTAATGAAAAACTGTTTTTT.